The 28 T cell receptor beta chains below were found in one sample sequenced in a study of T cells after yellow fever vaccination. A single record per CDR3 protein comes from TCRdb applying MiXCR to the 5' RACE reads. Here the sample spans about 310,000 distinct CDR3 sequences, around 4% being singletons. Sequences were derived from PBMCs, sampled on the day of the yellow fever booster vaccination. The receptors were gathered from a man aged 18 to 29 who received the YFV17D yellow fever vaccine.

This clonotype showed up just a few times. The chain employs TRBV4-1 and TRBJ2-7, with 8 bases that match TRBD1. J was trimmed by 6 bases and V by 1 base; bases with no gene match: 5. This CDR3 region has 14 residues. The germline V gene has CDR1 MGHRA and CDR2 YSYEKL. For the CDR3, the DNA is TGCGCCAGCAGCCAAGTCCCCGGACAGGGCGAGCAGTACGTC. Protein: CASSQVPGQGEQYV.

This clonotype was detected ten times or more. The chain joins TRBV24-1 to TRBJ2-1, with D unclear. V lost 1 base and J lost 10, with 7 bases in between. This CDR3 has 12 amino acids. Germline CDR1 KGHDR, CDR2 SFDVKD. The CDR3 loop is CATSDLGREQFF. The CDR3 region has the DNA TGTGCCACCAGTGATTTAGGTAGGGAGCAGTTCTTC.

The V call is TRBV6-5, the J call TRBJ1-2; perhaps TRBD1 as D (6 bases). Trimming shortened V by 1 base and J by 2 bases, and 11 bases separated the two germline ends. The CDR3 is 15 amino acids. Germline CDR1 is MNHEY and CDR2 is SVGAGI. The CDR3 DNA is TGTGCCAGCAGTTACTATACACAGGGAAACTATGGCTACACCTTC. Translated, it gives CASSYYTQGNYGYTF.

This clonotype occurred many times. V is TRBV29-1 and J is TRBJ1-5; a weak D match, TRBD1 (6 bases). The CDR3 totals 12 residues. The germline V and J ends were trimmed by 4 bases and 7 bases, with 11 bases remaining between them. Germline CDR1 and CDR2: SQVTM and ANQGSEA. The CDR3 region has the DNA TGCAGCGTTGGGACAGAGGGCCAGCCCCAGCATTTT. Its translation is CSVGTEGQPQHF.

This clonotype was seen repeatedly, ten times or more. Written as DNA, the CDR3 is TGTGCCAGCAGCTTGGGGGACAGGGGGACACGGGAGCAGTTCTTC. It translates to CASSLGDRGTREQFF. J is TRBJ2-1 and V is TRBV5-4; 11 nucleotides agree with TRBD1. The CDR3 is 15 residues long. V lost 0 bases, J lost 10 bases, and 6 bases stayed unmatched. Germline values: CDR1 SGHNT, CDR2 YYREEE (reference sequence). The full variable domain, its missing parts supplied by reference TRBV5-4 and TRBJ2-1, is ETGVTQSPTHLIKTRGQQVTLRCSSQSGHNTVSWYQQALGQGPQFIFQYYREEENGRGNFPPRFSGLQFPNYSSELNVNALELDDSALYLCASSLGDRGTREQFFGPGTRLTVL.

Many counts were recorded for this clonotype. The rearrangement joins TRBV6-6 to TRBJ2-1; 8 nucleotides match TRBD2. CDR1 MNHNY and CDR2 SVGAGI come from the germline V gene (reference sequence). CDR3 size: 17 residues. The junction had 10 bases not matched to a gene; V was cut back by 6 bases and J by 0 bases. The CDR3: CASSSRLARSSYNEQFF. Written as DNA, the CDR3 is TGTGCCAGCAGCTCGAGACTAGCGCGGAGCTCCTACAATGAGCAGTTCTTC.

The rearrangement uses TRBV12-3 or TRBV12-4 and TRBJ2-3; no clear D. V was cut by 5 bases and J by 1 base, with 16 bases left in between. The CDR3 has 16 amino acids. CDR3 DNA sequence: TGTGCCAGCAGTACAAACTCCCGACAACGCACAGATACGCAGTATTTT. Residues: CASSTNSRQRTDTQYF.

This clonotype has ten or more counts. The CDR3 is CASSEYRTAAWSSYEQYF. The CDR3 coding sequence is TGTGCCAGCAGCGAATATCGGACAGCCGCATGGAGCTCCTACGAGCAGTACTTC. The rearrangement links TRBV7-9 to TRBJ2-7; maybe TRBD1 (6 bases). The germline CDR1 and CDR2 sequences are SEHNR and FQNEAQ (reference sequence). The ends were cut back, 5 bases at V and 0 bases at J, with 23 bases in the middle. This CDR3 is 18 amino acids long.

The rearrangement links TRBV5-1 to TRBJ1-4; 8 bases map to TRBD1. Trimming took 4 bases from V and 0 from J; bases not matched to a gene: 11. Germline values: CDR1 SGHRS, CDR2 YFSETQ. The CDR3 is 18 residues long. The CDR3 here is CASSIRDRRSATNEKLFF. DNA for the CDR3: TGCGCCAGCAGCATCCGGGACAGGCGAAGTGCAACTAATGAAAAACTGTTTTTT.

The chain employs TRBV2 and TRBJ1-5; D is uncertain. Germline lookup yields CDR1 SNHLY and CDR2 FYNNEI. The V and J ends lost 8 bases and 0 bases respectively, with 11 bases between them. This CDR3 spans 14 amino acids. The CDR3 nucleotides are TGTGCCAGCGCGCCGACGAATAGCAATCAGCCCCAGCATTTT. Translating it yields CASAPTNSNQPQHF.

There are many counts of this clonotype. The CDR3 region is CASSLYRGDTQYF. In DNA form, the CDR3 reads TGTGCCAGCAGTTTGTACCGGGGAGATACGCAGTATTTT. The chain carries TRBV27 and TRBJ2-3; maybe TRBD2 (5 bases). This CDR3 is built from 13 residues. Per the germline V gene, CDR1 is MNHEY and CDR2 is SMNVEV (reference sequence). Trimming left V 3 bases short and J 5 bases short, with 9 bases between.

This clonotype came up a few times. The gene calls are TRBV19 and TRBJ2-7, with TRBD1 identical over 7 bases. This CDR3 comprises 16 residues. CDR1 is LNHDA and CDR2 is SQIVND in the germline V gene (reference sequence). The trim removed 5 bases at V and 0 bases at J, leaving 10 bases unmatched. The CDR3 here is CASSLPDRTSSYEQYV. CDR3 bases: TGTGCCAGTAGTCTCCCGGACAGGACCAGCTCCTACGAGCAGTACGTC.

The chain joins TRBV6-5 to TRBJ1-3; a possible D gene is TRBD1 (5 bases). Trimming pared 0 bases from V and 4 bases from J, leaving 10 bases between. CDR3 length: 15 amino acids. CDR1 and CDR2 from the germline V gene are MNHEY and SVGAGI. The CDR3: CASSYSRDGGNTIYF. In nucleotides, the CDR3 is TGTGCCAGCAGTTACTCTAGGGACGGCGGAAACACCATATATTTT.

In its sample, this clonotype was seen a few times. The chain has TRBV5-1 and TRBJ2-3, with D uncertain. The CDR3 spans 13 residues. From germline, CDR1 is SGHRS and CDR2 YFSETQ. Trimming removed 0 bases at V and 7 bases at J, with 9 bases between. The CDR3 DNA reads as TGCGCCAGCAGCTTGGACACAACACATACGCAGTATTTT. Its translation is CASSLDTTHTQYF. The full variable domain, its missing parts supplied by reference TRBV5-1 and TRBJ2-3, is KAGVTQTPRYLIKTRGQQVTLSCSPISGHRSVSWYQQTPGQGLQFLFEYFSETQRNKGNFPGRFSGRQFSNSRSEMNVSTLELGDSALYLCASSLDTTHTQYFGPGTRLTVL.

This clonotype was found a few times. V is TRBV3-1 and J is TRBJ1-1; no definite D call. Germline loops: CDR1 LGHDT, CDR2 YNNKEL (reference sequence). The CDR3 covers 16 residues. The V and J ends lost 1 base and 3 bases respectively, with 15 bases between them. The CDR3 sequence is CASSQGTIVRHTEAFF. As DNA, the CDR3 is TGTGCCAGCAGCCAAGGGACGATCGTCAGACACACTGAAGCTTTCTTT.

The chain combines TRBV6-5 with TRBJ2-3; D call uncertain. In germline, CDR1 is MNHEY, CDR2 SVGAGI. With 5 bases removed from V and 1 base from J, the gap between germline ends came to 10 bases. This CDR3 comprises 14 residues. The CDR3 loop is CASSLQSGTDTQYF. The CDR3 coding sequence is TGTGCCAGCAGTCTGCAGTCCGGCACAGATACGCAGTATTTT.

V is TRBV5-1 and J is TRBJ1-4; no firm D call. The CDR3 is 15 residues long. The germline gives CDR1 SGHRS, CDR2 YFSETQ. Trimming stripped 4 bases from V and 3 bases from J, with 13 bases between. The CDR3 nucleotides are TGCGCCAGCAGCCCACGGACGGATGCTAATGAAAAACTGTTTTTT. Translation gives CASSPRTDANEKLFF.

This clonotype was picked up many times. This chain links TRBV2 with TRBJ2-7; D uncertain. Germline loops: CDR1 SNHLY, CDR2 FYNNEI. Trimming pared 4 bases from V and 3 bases from J, leaving 7 bases between. This CDR3 has 12 residues. The CDR3 is CASSVQSYEQYF. Written as DNA, the CDR3 is TGTGCCAGCAGTGTCCAGAGCTACGAGCAGTACTTC.

This clonotype was seen ten or more times. This chain connects TRBV12-3 or TRBV12-4 to TRBJ2-7, with 9 bases aligning to TRBD1. The CDR3 is 14 amino acids. The V gene end was trimmed by 5 bases and the J gene end by 4 bases; junction bases not matched to a gene: 6. The CDR3 region is CASSAGTGLYEQYF. The CDR3 DNA reads as TGTGCCAGCAGTGCCGGGACAGGGCTTTACGAGCAGTACTTC.

A few counts support this clonotype. The chain carries TRBV7-9 and TRBJ2-7; D possibly corresponds to TRBD2 (6 bases). Germline V gene lookup returns CDR1 SEHNR and CDR2 FQNEAQ (reference sequence). V was cut by 3 bases and J by 6 bases, with 12 bases left in between. This CDR3 region has 13 residues. CDR3 protein: CASSFSGVREQYV. CDR3 nucleotides: TGTGCCAGCAGCTTTTCGGGGGTGCGCGAGCAGTACGTC.

In its sample, this clonotype was seen a few times. The V gene is TRBV4-1, the J gene TRBJ2-5; D is possibly TRBD1 (6 bases). The V gene's germline CDR1 is MGHRA and CDR2 YSYEKL. Trimming left V 2 bases short and J 2 bases short, with 9 bases between. The CDR3 is made up of 14 amino acids. CDR3 in amino acids: CASSQLQGQETQYF. The CDR3 DNA reads as TGCGCCAGCAGCCAACTACAGGGTCAAGAGACCCAGTACTTC.

This rearrangement joins TRBV6-5 to TRBJ2-5; 9 bases are shared with TRBD1. CDR3 size: 15 residues. The ends lost 6 bases at V and 5 bases at J; junction bases unmatched: 10. The germline CDR1 and CDR2 sequences are MNHEY and SVGAGI. The CDR3 region is CASSSTGTGRETQYF. The CDR3 bases are TGTGCCAGCAGCTCGACTGGGACAGGGAGGGAGACCCAGTACTTC.

This clonotype was observed a few times. The chain links TRBV10-3 to TRBJ2-7, with a possible D match to TRBD2 (6 bases). CDR1 is ENHRY and CDR2 is SYGVKD in the germline V gene. This CDR3 region has 12 residues. V was pared by 6 bases and J by 7 bases, with 13 bases between. CDR3 region: CAIRDKAGEQYF. The CDR3 DNA is TGTGCCATCAGAGACAAGGCGGGGGAGCAGTACTTC.

This clonotype was counted only a few times. The chain has TRBV29-1 and TRBJ2-7; D is perhaps TRBD1 (5 bases). V lost 6 bases and J lost 5, with 14 bases in between. Germline CDR1 SQVTM, CDR2 ANQGSEA. There are 12 residues in the CDR3. DNA of the CDR3: TGCAGCGTCTCGATACAGGTTGACGAGCAGTACTTC. Protein sequence: CSVSIQVDEQYF.

This clonotype was seen a handful of times. This rearrangement joins TRBV7-9 to TRBJ2-2; TRBD2 matches 7 bases. Germline CDR1 and CDR2: SEHNR and FQNEAQ (reference sequence). V was clipped by 6 bases and J by 4 bases; unmatched bases: 8. The CDR3 is 15 amino acids. As DNA, the CDR3 is TGTGCCAGCAGTGAGGTAGCGGGTGTCACCGGGGAGCTGTTTTTT. It is translated as CASSEVAGVTGELFF.

The V gene is TRBV24-1, the J gene TRBJ1-2; 7 bases map to TRBD1. The CDR3 has 12 amino acids. Trimming removed 5 bases from V and 8 bases from J; junction bases left unmatched: 4. CDR1 KGHDR and CDR2 SFDVKD come from the germline V gene. CDR3 sequence reads: CATSGTGGGYTF. DNA for the CDR3: TGTGCCACCAGTGGGACAGGTGGAGGCTACACCTTC.

This clonotype was found many times. The rearrangement links TRBV30 to TRBJ1-1; 9 bases match TRBD1. The germline CDR1 and CDR2 sequences are GTSNPN and SVGIG (reference sequence). This CDR3 is built from 13 residues. V trimming: 3 bases; J trimming: 9 bases; junction bases outside the gene matches: 8. CDR3 coding DNA: TGTGCCTGGAGCGGGAGGACAGGGGAGAAAGCTTTCTTT. This encodes CAWSGRTGEKAFF.

V is TRBV24-1 and J is TRBJ1-2; D is possibly TRBD1 (6 bases). The CDR3 runs 12 residues. Germline loops: CDR1 KGHDR, CDR2 SFDVKD. V was trimmed by 5 bases and J by 8 bases, leaving 11 bases between them. Here the CDR3 DNA reads TGTGCCACCAGTGGGGGGGCGCACGGCTACACCTTC. Protein product: CATSGGAHGYTF.